This T cell receptor (beta chain) was captured by sequencing in a study of OX40 agonist ivuxolimab in advanced cancers. Overall study context: From about 23 to 85 years was the age range, with a mean of around 54 years, and approximately 80% were male. Broader study findings: In the 0.1 to 3.0 mg/kg range, CD4+ and CD8+ blood T cells had expanded clonally by week 6.

About this clone: Antigen unknown.

The method was immunoSEQ multiplex PCR; TCRdb's version includes in-frame clones alone and lacks a portion of them. Among around 100,000 clones, roughly 95% were seen once, and the ten largest hold 2% to 2.5%. The CDR3 contains 14 residues. Germline V gene lookup returns CDR1 MDHEN and CDR2 SYDVKM. V was clipped by 8 bases and J by 6 bases, with 19 bases between them. The sequencing here drew on CD4+ or CD8+ T cells sorted from blood, taken in a trial of the OX40 agonist ivuxolimab. The receptor's source is an adult with an advanced solid tumor such as melanoma, head and neck, liver or kidney cancer. J is TRBJ2-5 and V is TRBV28; D is perhaps TRBD2 (5 bases). The CDR3 bases are TGTGCCAGCGGGAAAGGGAGACCCCTTAAGACCCAGTACTTC. Its translation: CASGKGRPLKTQYF.